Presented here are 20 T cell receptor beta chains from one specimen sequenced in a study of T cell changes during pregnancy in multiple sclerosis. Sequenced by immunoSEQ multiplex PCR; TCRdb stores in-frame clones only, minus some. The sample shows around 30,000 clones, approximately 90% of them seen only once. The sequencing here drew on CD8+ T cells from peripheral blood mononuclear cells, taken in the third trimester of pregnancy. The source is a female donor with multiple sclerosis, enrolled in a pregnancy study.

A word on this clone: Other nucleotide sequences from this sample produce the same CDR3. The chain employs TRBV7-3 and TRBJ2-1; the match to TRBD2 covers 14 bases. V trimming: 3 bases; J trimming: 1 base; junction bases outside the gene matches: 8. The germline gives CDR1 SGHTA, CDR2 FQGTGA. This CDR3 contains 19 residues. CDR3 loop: CASSFWGTSGGGSYNEQFF. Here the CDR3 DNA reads TGTGCCAGCAGCTTTTGGGGGACTAGCGGGGGTGGTTCCTACAATGAGCAGTTCTTC.

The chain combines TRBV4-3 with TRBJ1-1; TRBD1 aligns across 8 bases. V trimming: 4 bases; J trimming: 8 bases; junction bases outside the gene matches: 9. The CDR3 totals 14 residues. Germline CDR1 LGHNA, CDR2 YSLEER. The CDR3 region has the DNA TGCGCCAGCAGCCGTTCCAGGGGGCAGGGCGAAGCTTTCTTT. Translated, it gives CASSRSRGQGEAFF.

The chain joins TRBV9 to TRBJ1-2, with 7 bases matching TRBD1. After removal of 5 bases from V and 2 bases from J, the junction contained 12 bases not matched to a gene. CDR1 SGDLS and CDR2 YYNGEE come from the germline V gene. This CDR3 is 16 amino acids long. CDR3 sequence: CASSPPGGGDNYGYTF. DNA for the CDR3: TGTGCCAGCAGTCCCCCGGGAGGGGGCGACAACTATGGCTACACCTTC.

The CDR3 DNA is TGTGCCAGCAGTCCTTCCAGACAGGGGAGAACTGAAGCTTTCTTT. Its translation is CASSPSRQGRTEAFF. The V gene is TRBV7-9, the J gene TRBJ1-1; 8 nucleotides match TRBD1. Trimming removed 6 bases from V and 5 bases from J; junction bases left unmatched: 11. Germline V lookup: CDR1 SEHNR, CDR2 FQNEAQ (reference sequence). There are 15 residues in the CDR3. The full variable domain, completed using reference TRBV7-9 and TRBJ1-1, is DTGVSQNPRHKITKRGQNVTFRCDPISEHNRLYWYRQTLGQGPEFLTYFQNEAQLEKSRLLSDRFSAERPKGSFSTLEIQRTEQGDSAMYLCASSPSRQGRTEAFFGQGTRLTVV.

This CDR3 is CASSEGGGPRANVLTF. CDR3 bases: TGTGCCAGCAGTGAAGGCGGGGGCCCGAGGGCCAACGTCCTGACTTTC. The rearrangement joins TRBV2 to TRBJ2-6; TRBD2 might be the D (7 bases). The CDR3 loop spans 16 amino acids. V dropped 1 base and J dropped 5 bases, with 12 bases sitting between them. Germline lookup yields CDR1 SNHLY and CDR2 FYNNEI.

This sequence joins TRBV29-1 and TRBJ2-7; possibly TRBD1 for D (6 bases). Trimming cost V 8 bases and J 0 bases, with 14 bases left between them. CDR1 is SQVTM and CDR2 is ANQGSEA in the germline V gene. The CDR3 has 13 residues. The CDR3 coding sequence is TGCAGCTGCCGGGACACCGTCTCCTACGAGCAGTACTTC. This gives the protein CSCRDTVSYEQYF.

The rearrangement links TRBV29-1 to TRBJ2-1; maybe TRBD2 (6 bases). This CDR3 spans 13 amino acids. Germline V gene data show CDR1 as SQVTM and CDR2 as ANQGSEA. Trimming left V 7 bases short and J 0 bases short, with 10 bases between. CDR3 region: CSGRGSSYNEQFF. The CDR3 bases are TGCAGCGGTCGGGGGAGCTCCTACAATGAGCAGTTCTTC.

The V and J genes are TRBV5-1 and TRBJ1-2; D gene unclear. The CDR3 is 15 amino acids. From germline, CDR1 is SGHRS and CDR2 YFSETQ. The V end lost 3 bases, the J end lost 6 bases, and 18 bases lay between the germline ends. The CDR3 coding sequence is TGCGCCAGCAGCTCGAACACCCTGATCGGGAATGGCTACACCTTC. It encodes CASSSNTLIGNGYTF.

The CDR3 sequence is CASSLGSSGGDEQFF. The CDR3 DNA reads as TGTGCCAGCAGCTTAGGGTCTAGCGGAGGGGATGAGCAGTTCTTC. The gene calls are TRBV7-2 and TRBJ2-1; 7 bases align to TRBD2. Germline V lookup: CDR1 SGHTA, CDR2 FQGNSA. This CDR3 is built from 15 residues. The trim removed 1 base at V and 8 bases at J, leaving 8 bases unmatched.

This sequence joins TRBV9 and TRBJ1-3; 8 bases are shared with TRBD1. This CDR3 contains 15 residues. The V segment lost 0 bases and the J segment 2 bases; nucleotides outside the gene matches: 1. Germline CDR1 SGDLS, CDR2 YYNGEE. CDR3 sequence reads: CASSVVQGAGNTIYF. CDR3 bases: TGTGCCAGCAGCGTAGTACAGGGGGCTGGAAACACCATATATTTT.

The CDR3 coding sequence is TGTGCCAGCGGCTCCGCCCGCAACAGGGGGCTTTACTATGGCTACACCTTC. Residues: CASGSARNRGLYYGYTF. The chain has TRBV27 and TRBJ1-2, with 9 nucleotides matching TRBD1. The CDR3 has 17 amino acids. V shed 8 bases and J 3 bases; nucleotides not matched to a gene: 16. Germline CDR1 is MNHEY and CDR2 is SMNVEV (reference sequence).

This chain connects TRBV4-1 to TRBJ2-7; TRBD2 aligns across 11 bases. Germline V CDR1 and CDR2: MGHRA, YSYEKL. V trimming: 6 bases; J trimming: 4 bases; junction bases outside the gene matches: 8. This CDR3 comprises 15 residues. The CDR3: CASSPASGGPYEQYF. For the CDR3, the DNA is TGCGCCAGCAGTCCGGCTAGCGGGGGGCCATACGAGCAGTACTTC.

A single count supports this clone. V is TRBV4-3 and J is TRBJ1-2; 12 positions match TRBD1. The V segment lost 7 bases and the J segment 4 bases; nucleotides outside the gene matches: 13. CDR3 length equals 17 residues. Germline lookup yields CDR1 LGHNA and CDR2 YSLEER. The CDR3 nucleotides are TGCGCCAGCACGAACCGGGACAGGGGGCCGAAGGGCTATGGCTACACCTTC. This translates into CASTNRDRGPKGYGYTF.

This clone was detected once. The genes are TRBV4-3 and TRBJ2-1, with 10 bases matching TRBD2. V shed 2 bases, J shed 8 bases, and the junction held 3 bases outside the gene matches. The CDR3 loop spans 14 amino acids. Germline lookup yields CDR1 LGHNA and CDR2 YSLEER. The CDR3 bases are TGCGCCAGCAGCCAAAGCGGGGGGGCCTATGAGCAGTTCTTC. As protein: CASSQSGGAYEQFF.

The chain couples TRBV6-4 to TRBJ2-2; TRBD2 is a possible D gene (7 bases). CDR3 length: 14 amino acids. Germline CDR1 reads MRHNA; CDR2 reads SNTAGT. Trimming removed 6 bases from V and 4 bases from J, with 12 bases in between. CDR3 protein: CASSAGAGTGELFF. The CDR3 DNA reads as TGTGCCAGCAGCGCGGGGGCCGGCACCGGGGAGCTGTTTTTT.

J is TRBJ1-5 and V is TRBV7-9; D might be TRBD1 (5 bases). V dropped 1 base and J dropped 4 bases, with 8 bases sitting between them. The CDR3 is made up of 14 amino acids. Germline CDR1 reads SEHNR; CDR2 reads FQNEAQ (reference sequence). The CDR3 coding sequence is TGTGCCAGCAGCTTAGGTCAGGGAAATCAGCCCCAGCATTTT. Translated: CASSLGQGNQPQHF.

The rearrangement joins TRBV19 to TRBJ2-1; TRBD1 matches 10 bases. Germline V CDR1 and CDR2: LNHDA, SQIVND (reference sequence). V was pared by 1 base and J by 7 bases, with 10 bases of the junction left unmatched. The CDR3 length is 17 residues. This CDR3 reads CASSIGVRDRGYNEQFF. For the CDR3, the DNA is TGTGCCAGTAGTATAGGGGTCAGGGACAGGGGTTATAATGAGCAGTTCTTC.

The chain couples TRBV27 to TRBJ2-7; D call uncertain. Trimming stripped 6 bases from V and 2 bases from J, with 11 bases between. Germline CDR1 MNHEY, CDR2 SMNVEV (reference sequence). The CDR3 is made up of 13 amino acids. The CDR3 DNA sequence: TGTGCCAGCAGACCCCCATACACCTACGAGCAGTACTTC. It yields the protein CASRPPYTYEQYF.

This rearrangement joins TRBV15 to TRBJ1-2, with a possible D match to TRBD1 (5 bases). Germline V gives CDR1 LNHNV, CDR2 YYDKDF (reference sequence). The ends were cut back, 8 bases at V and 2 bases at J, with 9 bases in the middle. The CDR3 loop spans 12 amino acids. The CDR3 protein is CATRGGNYGYTF. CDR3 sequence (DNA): TGTGCCACCCGCGGGGGGAACTATGGCTACACCTTC.

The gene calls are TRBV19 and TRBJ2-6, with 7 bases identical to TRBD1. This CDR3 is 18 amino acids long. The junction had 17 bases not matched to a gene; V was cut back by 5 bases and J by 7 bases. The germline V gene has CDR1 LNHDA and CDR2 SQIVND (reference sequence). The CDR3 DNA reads TGTGCCAGTAGTTCCTCCGGGACAGAGGCGTCTCGAGCCAACGTCCTGACTTTC. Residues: CASSSSGTEASRANVLTF.